The source of this T cell receptor beta chain is a study of T cells after yellow fever vaccination. Study-wide points: The secondary T-cell response peaked on day 5, not day 15, but was weaker.

CDR1 is SGHRS and CDR2 is YFSETQ in the germline V gene. The CDR3 is made up of 15 amino acids. V dropped 1 base and J dropped 7 bases, with 15 bases sitting between them. TCRdb called the 5' RACE reads again in MiXCR, with one record for every CDR3 protein. The data hold some 250,000 distinct CDR3 sequences, with 6.9% observed a single time. Comment on this clonotype: The antigen remains unidentified. With a much larger clone just one base away, this may be a read error.

Sequences were derived from CD4+ T cells sorted from PBMCs, sampled 15 days after the yellow fever booster vaccination. The chain joins TRBV5-1 to TRBJ2-1; the D is unclear. The TCR comes from a man aged 25-45 years who received the YFV17D yellow fever vaccine. This CDR3 reads CASSLTGASGNEQFF. For the CDR3, the DNA is TGCGCCAGCAGCTTGACTGGCGCCTCTGGGAATGAGCAGTTCTTC.